One and the same sample provided the 8 T cell receptor beta chains below, sequenced in a study of early T cells in non-severe SARS-CoV-2 infection. One entry per CDR3 protein results from TCRdb running MiXCR on the 5' RACE reads. Altogether some 45,000 distinct CDR3 sequences are present, less than 6.5% being singletons, with the ten largest covering about 7.8%. This specimen was whole blood, taken at baseline. The origin of the receptors is an adult who was a healthcare worker with PCR-confirmed SARS-CoV-2 infection or an uninfected control (not recorded which).

The chain uses TRBV20-1 and TRBJ1-1; D is possibly TRBD1 (5 bases). Germline assignment: CDR1 DFQATT and CDR2 SNEGSKA (reference sequence). This CDR3 has 13 amino acids. Trimming cost V 6 bases and J 4 bases, with 15 bases left between them. CDR3: CSAFGGAGTEAFF. CDR3 sequence (DNA): TGCAGTGCCTTTGGAGGGGCTGGCACTGAAGCTTTCTTT.

This clonotype was counted many times. The genes are TRBV27 and TRBJ2-7, with D tentatively TRBD2 (7 bases). V was cut by 1 base and J by 4 bases, with 14 bases left in between. The length of the CDR3 is 15 residues. Germline V CDR1 and CDR2: MNHEY, SMNVEV (reference sequence). The CDR3 spells CASSLYPGGGYEQYF. Written as DNA, the CDR3 is TGTGCCAGCAGTTTATATCCGGGGGGCGGGTACGAGCAGTACTTC.

The chain is built from TRBV20-1 and TRBJ2-1, with 11 bases aligning to TRBD2. V dropped 4 bases and J dropped 0; count of bases not matched to a gene: 11. There are 18 residues in the CDR3. Per the germline V gene, CDR1 is DFQATT and CDR2 is SNEGSKA (reference sequence). The CDR3: CSAKELAGGPSSYNEQFF. In DNA form, the CDR3 reads TGCAGTGCTAAGGAGCTAGCGGGGGGCCCAAGCTCCTACAATGAGCAGTTCTTC.

In this sample, this clonotype turned up many times. This chain uses TRBV18 with TRBJ1-5; D is possibly TRBD1 (5 bases). The ends were cut back, 2 bases at V and 5 bases at J, with 16 bases in the middle. The CDR3 runs 16 residues. Germline CDR1 is KGHSH and CDR2 is LQKENI. Written as DNA, the CDR3 is TGTGCCAGCTCACCAGATCTGGGACGTGGGTATCAGCCCCAGCATTTT. Its translation is CASSPDLGRGYQPQHF.

This clonotype was seen a few times. This chain links TRBV12-3 or TRBV12-4 with TRBJ1-1; D is unresolved. This CDR3 has 14 amino acids. V was clipped by 7 bases and J by 5 bases, with 17 bases between them. This chain's CDR3 is CASTSKGAETEAFF. The DNA of the CDR3 is TGTGCCAGCACCTCGAAGGGCGCGGAGACTGAAGCTTTCTTT.

This clonotype was picked up a small number of times. The rearrangement joins TRBV2 to TRBJ2-7; 12 bases align to TRBD1. The J segment lost 7 bases and the V segment lost 4 bases, leaving 5 bases of the junction unmatched. Per germline, CDR1 SNHLY and CDR2 FYNNEI. The CDR3 covers 14 residues. The CDR3 spells CASSVGQGAGEQYF. CDR3 bases: TGTGCCAGCAGTGTGGGACAGGGGGCAGGGGAGCAGTACTTC. Drawing the rest from reference TRBV2 and TRBJ2-7, the complete variable domain is EPEVTQTPSHQVTQMGQEVILRCVPISNHLYFYWYRQILGQKVEFLVSFYNNEISEKSEIFDDQFSVERPDGSNFTLKIRSTKLEDSAMYFCASSVGQGAGEQYFGPGTRLTVT.

DNA of the CDR3: TGTGCCAGCAGCTTAGTACTAGCGGGGAACACCGGGGAGCTGTTTTTT. Its protein is CASSLVLAGNTGELFF. The chain combines TRBV11-2 with TRBJ2-2, with 9 bases matching TRBD2. J was trimmed by 1 base and V by 1 base; bases with no gene match: 1. The CDR3 is 16 residues long. Looked up from germline, CDR1 is SGHAT and CDR2 is FQNNGV.

This clonotype was detected many times. This sequence joins TRBV28 and TRBJ1-1; D not certain. V was clipped by 6 bases and J by 0 bases, with 14 bases between them. This CDR3 comprises 15 residues. The germline CDR1 and CDR2 sequences are MDHEN and SYDVKM. The CDR3, as DNA: TGTGCCAGCAGCGACATCTACTACATGAACACTGAAGCTTTCTTT. Encoded protein: CASSDIYYMNTEAFF. Full variable domain (rest looked up from reference TRBV28 and TRBJ1-1): DVKVTQSSRYLVKRTGEKVFLECVQDMDHENMFWYRQDPGLGLRLIYFSYDVKMKEKGDIPEGYSVSREKKERFSLILESASTNQTSMYLCASSDIYYMNTEAFFGQGTRLTVV.